These T cell receptor beta chains were read from a single sample in a study of blood T cells in healthy people across ages. From the 5' RACE reads, TCRdb called clonotypes with MiXCR, one entry per CDR3 protein. Among hundreds of thousands of distinct CDR3 sequences listed, approximately 30% were seen once. Sequences were obtained from blood. These receptors originate from a woman at least 80 years old in good health. Both conserved end residues are part of each CDR3. D genes are given only for firm matches. Where a row states a size, it is once, few, many or the class of an expanded clone; other rows omit it.

TRBJ2-7	many	NA	TRBV20-1	TGCAGTGCCCCTGCGGTAGCGGTCTACGAGCAGTACTTC	CSAPAVAVYEQYF
TRBJ2-1	NA	NA	TRBV20-1	TGCAGTGCCCTATTAAGGGGAAGCTCCTACAATGAGCAGTTCTTC	CSALLRGSSYNEQFF
TRBJ1-1	few	NA	TRBV6-6	TGTGCCAGCAACCCTTCAGTTGCGAACACTGAAGCTTTCTTT	CASNPSVANTEAFF
TRBJ2-3	many	TRBD2	TRBV20-1	TGCAGTGCCCCTGGCGGGGGGGGGAGCACAGATACGCAGTATTTT	CSAPGGGGSTDTQYF
TRBJ2-6	many	TRBD1	TRBV7-9	TGTGCCAGCAGCTTATGGACTGGGACAGGTGGGGCCAACGTCCTGACTTTC	CASSLWTGTGGANVLTF
TRBJ2-3	many	TRBD1	TRBV12-5	TGTGCTAGTGCCAGGGACAGGAGCACAGATACGCAGTATTTT	CASARDRSTDTQYF
TRBJ2-2	few	TRBD1	TRBV7-2	TGTGCCAGCAGCTTAGTTCGCAGGGGCGTGAGGGGGCCTACCGGGGAGCTGTTTTTT	CASSLVRRGVRGPTGELFF
TRBJ1-4	NA	TRBD1	TRBV5-1	TGCGCCAGCAGCCGGACAGGGGGAAAAGAAAAACTGTTTTTT	CASSRTGGKEKLFF
TRBJ1-4	few	NA	TRBV3-1	TGTGCCAGCAGCCGGGGACAAGTAAATGAAAAACTGTTTTTT	CASSRGQVNEKLFF
TRBJ1-1	many	TRBD1	TRBV2	TGTGCCAGCAGTGCTGGACAGGGCACTGAAGCTTTCTTT	CASSAGQGTEAFF
TRBJ1-1	few	NA	TRBV9	TGTGCCAGCAGCGTAGGTACGGGTATGAACACTGAAGCTTTCTTT	CASSVGTGMNTEAFF
TRBJ2-3	many	TRBD1	TRBV5-1	TGCGCCAGCAGCTTGGGGGACAGGGTTAATACAGATACGCAGTATTTT	CASSLGDRVNTDTQYF
TRBJ1-5	many	TRBD1	TRBV5-1	TGCGCCAGCAGCTTTACAGGGGGCTACAATCAGCCCCAGCATTTT	CASSFTGGYNQPQHF